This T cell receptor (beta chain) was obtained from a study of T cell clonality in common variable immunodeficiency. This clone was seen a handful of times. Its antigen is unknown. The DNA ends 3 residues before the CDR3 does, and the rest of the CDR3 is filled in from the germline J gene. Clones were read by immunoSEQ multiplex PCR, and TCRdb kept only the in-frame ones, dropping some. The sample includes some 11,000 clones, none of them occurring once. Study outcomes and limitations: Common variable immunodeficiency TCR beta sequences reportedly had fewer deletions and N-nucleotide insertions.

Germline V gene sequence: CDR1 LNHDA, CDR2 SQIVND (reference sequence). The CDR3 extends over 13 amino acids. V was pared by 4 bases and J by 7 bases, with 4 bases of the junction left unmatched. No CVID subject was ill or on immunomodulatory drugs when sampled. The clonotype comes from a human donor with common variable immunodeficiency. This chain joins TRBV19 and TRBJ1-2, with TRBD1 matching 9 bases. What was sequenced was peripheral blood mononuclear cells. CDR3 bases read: TGTGCCAGTAGTAGGACAGGGGCTCTTGGC. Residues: CASSRTGALG. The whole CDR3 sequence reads CASSRTGALGYTF.